This entry lists 23 T cell receptor beta chains sequenced from one sample in a study of blood T cells in healthy people across ages. A second PCR of 7 to 11 cycles used a sample-barcoded 5' primer and a J-beta primer mix. TCRdb re-called the 5' RACE reads through MiXCR, storing one row per CDR3 protein. Here the sample spans some 670,000 distinct CDR3 sequences, approximately 52% being singletons. Sequencing was carried out using blood. Receptor source: a woman at least 80 years old in good health.

A note on this clonotype: A read error may explain this, as a much larger clone is one base away. The V and J genes are TRBV9 and TRBJ2-1; D is ambiguous. Germline values: CDR1 SGDLS, CDR2 YYNGEE. Between the trimmed V and J ends, which lost 3 bases and 9 bases, there was a span of 10 bases. This CDR3 is built from 12 residues. CDR3 bases: TGTGCCAGCAGCGCAATCCTCGGTGAGCAGTTCTTC. This gives the protein CASSAILGEQFF.

V gene TRBV5-1 combines with J gene TRBJ2-1, with D maybe TRBD2 (6 bases). CDR1 is SGHRS, CDR2 YFSETQ, per germline. V lost 1 base, J lost 5 bases, and 10 bases lay in between. The CDR3 contains 14 residues. The CDR3 DNA reads as TGCGCCAGCAGCTTGCGGGCTAGCGACAATGAGCAGTTCTTC. This gives the protein CASSLRASDNEQFF.

This clonotype has at least ten counts. The rearrangement uses TRBV20-1 and TRBJ2-3, with 8 bases fitting TRBD2. V dropped 5 bases and J dropped 0; count of bases not matched to a gene: 4. The V gene's germline CDR1 is DFQATT and CDR2 SNEGSKA (reference sequence). This CDR3 region has 14 residues. CDR3 loop: CSAGRGVSTDTQYF. CDR3 coding DNA: TGCAGTGCTGGGCGGGGGGTTAGCACAGATACGCAGTATTTT.

This clonotype came up once. In nucleotides, the CDR3 is TGTGCCAGCAGTTTAAAAGGGTATGAGGCCTGGGACACTGAAGCTTTCTTT. Translating it yields CASSLKGYEAWDTEAFF. The chain uses TRBV28 and TRBJ1-1, with D uncertain. The CDR3 contains 17 residues. V was pared by 2 bases and J by 3 bases, with 19 bases between. Germline V gives CDR1 MDHEN, CDR2 SYDVKM.

The rearrangement links TRBV6-1 to TRBJ2-1; possibly TRBD1 for D (5 bases). CDR1 is MNHNS, CDR2 SASEGT, per germline. The V and J ends lost 5 bases and 9 bases respectively, with 17 bases between them. The length of the CDR3 is 14 residues. The CDR3 loop reads CASSTQGQGTEQFF. The CDR3 DNA reads as TGTGCCAGCAGTACCCAGGGCCAGGGCACTGAGCAGTTCTTC.

The chain combines TRBV7-8 with TRBJ2-1; D might be TRBD1 (6 bases). The CDR3 runs 15 residues. Germline-derived CDR1 and CDR2 are SGHVS and FQNEAQ. V was shortened by 6 bases and J by 8 bases, with 20 bases between the two germline ends. The CDR3 DNA is TGTGCCAGCAGGTTACAGGGAAGGGCAGGCGATGAGCAGTTCTTC. As protein: CASRLQGRAGDEQFF.

As for this clonotype: A much more abundant neighbour one base away suggests this may be a read error. The genes are TRBV12-3 or TRBV12-4 and TRBJ2-1; TRBD2 matches 10 bases. V dropped 4 bases and J dropped 13; count of bases not matched to a gene: 13. The CDR3 loop spans 15 amino acids. The CDR3 loop reads CASSWASGSSETQFF. For the CDR3, the DNA is TGTGCCAGCAGTTGGGCTAGCGGGAGTAGTGAGACCCAGTTCTTC.

In its sample, this clonotype was seen once. The chain recombines TRBV7-3 with TRBJ1-1, with D unresolved. Trimming took 5 bases from V and 11 from J, leaving 21 bases between them. CDR3 size: 14 residues. The germline V gene has CDR1 SGHTA and CDR2 FQGTGA. The CDR3 is CASSSLRSGSGAFF. The CDR3 DNA reads TGTGCCAGCAGCAGCTTACGGTCGGGGTCCGGGGCTTTCTTT.

Notes on this clonotype: A read error may explain this, as a much larger clone is one base away. This sequence joins TRBV12-3 or TRBV12-4 and TRBJ2-1, with no clear D. CDR3 length: 12 residues. CDR3 DNA sequence: TGTGCCAGCAGTTTACTATGGAATGGGCAGTTCTTC. This encodes CASSLLWNGQFF.

This clonotype was seen only a few times. The V and J genes are TRBV5-1 and TRBJ1-2; D is ambiguous. Trimming cost V 3 bases and J 4 bases, with 16 bases left between them. Germline loops: CDR1 SGHRS, CDR2 YFSETQ. This CDR3 region has 15 residues. In DNA form, the CDR3 reads TGCGCCAGCAGCTCACCGGGTCCGCGAAGCTATGGCTACACCTTC. Translation: CASSSPGPRSYGYTF.

The chain couples TRBV7-2 to TRBJ2-7; maybe TRBD1 (5 bases). Deletions cut 1 base from V and 4 bases from J, with 11 bases between. The length of the CDR3 is 14 residues. From germline, CDR1 is SGHTA and CDR2 FQGNSA. CDR3 residues: CASSLGGSIYEQYF. DNA of the CDR3: TGTGCCAGCAGCTTAGGGGGCAGTATATACGAGCAGTACTTC. The variable domain in full, with the rest retrieved from reference TRBV7-2 and TRBJ2-7, is GAGVSQSPSNKVTEKGKDVELRCDPISGHTALYWYRQSLGQGLEFLIYFQGNSAPDKSGLPSDRFSAERTGGSVSTLTIQRTQQEDSAVYLCASSLGGSIYEQYFGPGTRLTVT.

About this clonotype: This may be a read error: a much more frequent sequence differs by one nucleotide. The V call is TRBV29-1, the J call TRBJ2-3; D possibly uses TRBD1 or TRBD2 (6 bases each). The germline V gene has CDR1 SQVTM and CDR2 ANQGSEA. This CDR3 spans 16 amino acids. The V end lost 4 bases, the J end lost 3 bases, and 20 bases lay between the germline ends. The CDR3 reads CSVGPRGVRGTDTQYF. The CDR3 coding sequence is TGCAGCGTTGGACCAAGGGGGGTCAGGGGAACAGATACGCAGTATTTT.

On this clonotype itself: Given a much more abundant clone one base away, this may be a read error. The rearrangement uses TRBV7-2 and TRBJ2-1; 7 bases fit TRBD2. The tail of the sequence fits TRBJ2-7 better, so the J call may be wrong. Germline-derived CDR1 and CDR2 are SGHTA and FQGNSA. The CDR3 contains 15 residues. CDR3 sequence reads: CASTTGLVSYNEQYF. DNA for the CDR3: TGTGCCAGCACCACCGGACTAGTATCCTACAATGAGCAGTACTTC.

In this sample, this clonotype turned up many times. The chain employs TRBV30 and TRBJ2-4, with TRBD1 matching over 8 bases. V was pared by 5 bases and J by 7 bases, with 4 bases of the junction left unmatched. In germline, CDR1 is GTSNPN, CDR2 SVGIG (reference sequence). This CDR3 spans 12 amino acids. The CDR3 sequence: CAWGQGSNIQYF. The CDR3 coding sequence is TGTGCCTGGGGACAGGGAAGTAACATTCAGTACTTC. Combining the CDR3 with reference TRBV30 and TRBJ2-4 gives the whole variable domain SQTIHQWPATLVQPVGSPLSLECTVEGTSNPNLYWYRQAAGRGLQLLFYSVGIGQISSEVPQNLSASRPQDRQFILSSKKLLLSDSGFYLCAWGQGSNIQYFGAGTRLSVL.

V and J are TRBV28 and TRBJ1-1; possible D gene TRBD1, 6 bases. With 11 bases removed from V and 11 bases from J, the gap between germline ends came to 18 bases. The CDR3 consists of 11 residues. Looked up from germline, CDR1 is MDHEN and CDR2 is SYDVKM. In DNA, the CDR3 is TGTGCCTCCCAGGGGACACCGGGTGCTTTCTTT. This translates into CASQGTPGAFF.

This clonotype has only one observation. The chain is built from TRBV29-1 and TRBJ2-4; 8 positions agree with TRBD1. The end of the DNA is better explained by TRBJ2-7, so the J call may be wrong. CDR3 length: 12 residues. The germline gives CDR1 SQVTM, CDR2 ANQGSEA. The DNA of the CDR3 is TGCAGCGTCGGACAGGGTCCCGGCGAGCAGTACTTC. This translates into CSVGQGPGEQYF.

This clonotype was picked up one time. The chain is built from TRBV6-1 and TRBJ2-3; TRBD1 matches 7 bases. Per the germline V gene, CDR1 is MNHNS and CDR2 is SASEGT. The CDR3 is 17 amino acids. The J segment lost 1 base and the V segment lost 2 bases, leaving 9 bases of the junction unmatched. The CDR3 nucleotides are TGTGCCAGCAGTGAACCTACAGGGGTTACTGGCACAGATACGCAGTATTTT. As protein: CASSEPTGVTGTDTQYF.

This clonotype was detected only a few times. V and J are TRBV6-6 and TRBJ2-3; D is perhaps TRBD1 or TRBD2 (5 bases each). The germline V and J ends were trimmed by 2 bases and 6 bases, with 18 bases remaining between them. CDR1 is MNHNY and CDR2 is SVGAGI in the germline V gene (reference sequence). The CDR3 length is 16 residues. This CDR3 reads CASSYPAGTSGDTQYF. The CDR3 coding sequence is TGTGCCAGCAGTTACCCAGCCGGGACCTCAGGGGATACGCAGTATTTT.

J is TRBJ2-3 and V is TRBV12-3 or TRBV12-4; unclear D gene. The CDR3 consists of 14 residues. The V end lost 3 bases, the J end lost 1 base, and 8 bases lay between the germline ends. In DNA, the CDR3 is TGTGCCAGCAGTTTCACTTTCGGCACAGATACGCAGTATTTT. It codes for CASSFTFGTDTQYF.

The CDR3 reads CSARNSGTSGANVLTF. In DNA, the CDR3 is TGCAGTGCGAGGAACTCAGGGACATCTGGGGCCAACGTCCTGACTTTC. The gene calls are TRBV20-1 and TRBJ2-6; a weak D match, TRBD1 (6 bases). The CDR3 is 16 residues long. Trimming removed 6 bases from V and 1 base from J, with 16 bases in between. Germline V gives CDR1 DFQATT, CDR2 SNEGSKA (reference sequence).

The table lists this clonotype with a count of one. The V and J genes are TRBV25-1 and TRBJ1-2; D unclear. Germline CDR1 MGHDK, CDR2 SYGVNS. Trimming shortened V by 5 bases and J by 3 bases, and 16 bases separated the two germline ends. The CDR3 has 15 residues. Written as DNA, the CDR3 is TGTGCCAGCAGTCCAATGGGCAGGACTTACTATGGCTACACCTTC. The encoded protein is CASSPMGRTYYGYTF.

This clonotype was seen a few times. This chain joins TRBV5-1 and TRBJ1-1; no firm D call. Germline V lookup: CDR1 SGHRS, CDR2 YFSETQ. V dropped 0 bases and J dropped 4 bases, with 13 bases sitting between them. The CDR3 runs to 15 residues. For the CDR3, the DNA is TGCGCCAGCAGCTTGGTTTCGGGGTTGTTCACTGAAGCTTTCTTT. Its protein product is CASSLVSGLFTEAFF.

This sequence joins TRBV11-2 and TRBJ2-7; D is tentatively TRBD1 or TRBD2 (5 bases each). CDR1 SGHAT and CDR2 FQNNGV come from the germline V gene. Trimming left V 2 bases short and J 6 bases short, with 14 bases between. The CDR3 sequence is 14 residues long. The CDR3 protein is CASSLLPLGVEQYF. The CDR3 region has the DNA TGTGCCAGCAGCTTATTGCCCCTGGGGGTCGAGCAGTACTTC.